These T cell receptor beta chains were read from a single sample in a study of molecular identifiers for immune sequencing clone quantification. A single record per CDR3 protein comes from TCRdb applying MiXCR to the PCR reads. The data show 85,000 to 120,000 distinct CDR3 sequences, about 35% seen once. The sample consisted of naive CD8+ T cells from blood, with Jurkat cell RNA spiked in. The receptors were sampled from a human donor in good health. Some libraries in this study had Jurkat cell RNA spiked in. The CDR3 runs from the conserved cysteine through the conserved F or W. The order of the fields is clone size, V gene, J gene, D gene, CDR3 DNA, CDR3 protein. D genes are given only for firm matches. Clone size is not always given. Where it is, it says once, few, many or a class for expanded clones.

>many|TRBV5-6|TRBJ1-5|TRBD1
TGTGCCAGCAGCTTTGGACAGGGGGGAAGTCAGCCCCAGCATTTT
CASSFGQGGSQPQHF
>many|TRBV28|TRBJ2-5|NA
TGTGCCAGCAGCTCCCCCTTGGGGGGGCAGGAGACCCAGTACTTC
CASSSPLGGQETQYF
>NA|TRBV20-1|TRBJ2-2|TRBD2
TGCAGTGCTATATCCGCGGGAGTCGGCACCGGGGAGCTGTTTTTT
CSAISAGVGTGELFF
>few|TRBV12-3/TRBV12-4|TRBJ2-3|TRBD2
TGTGCCAGCAGTTCCATGCTAGCGGGAGGTGGAGCAGATACGCAGTATTTT
CASSSMLAGGGADTQYF
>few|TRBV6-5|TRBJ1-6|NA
TGTGCCAGCAGTGTGAACCCCGGGGCAAAGGCGCCCCTCCACTTT
CASSVNPGAKAPLHF
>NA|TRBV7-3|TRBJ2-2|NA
TGTGCCAGCAGCCTCGTGGCTACCTCTGGGGAGCTGTTTTTT
CASSLVATSGELFF
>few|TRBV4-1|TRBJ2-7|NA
TGCGCCAGCAGCCAAGATGCAGGGTTGGACGAGCAGTACTTC
CASSQDAGLDEQYF
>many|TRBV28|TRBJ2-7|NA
TGTGCCAGCCTAGGTGTCAGGGCCTACGAGCAGTACTTC
CASLGVRAYEQYF
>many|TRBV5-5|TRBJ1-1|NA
TGTGCCAGCAGCTTTTATCTAGGGAGTTCAGATGAAGCTTTCTTT
CASSFYLGSSDEAFF
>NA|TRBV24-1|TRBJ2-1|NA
TGTGCCACCAGTATCTCCAGTGAGCAGTTCTTC
CATSISSEQFF
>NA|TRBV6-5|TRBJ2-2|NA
TGTGCCAGCATGTGGGGGGCGAGCACCGGGGAGCTGTTATTT
CASMWGASTGELLF
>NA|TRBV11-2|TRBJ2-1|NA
TGTGCCAGCAGCATAGTCTCGTTCGGAAAATACAATGAGCAGTTCTTC
CASSIVSFGKYNEQFF
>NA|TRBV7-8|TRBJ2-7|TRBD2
TGTGCCAGCAGCTTAGGCGGGACTAGCTACGAGCAGAACTTC
CASSLGGTSYEQNF
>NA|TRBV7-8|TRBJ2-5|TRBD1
TGTGCCAGCAGCTTAGTGGTAGGGGGCGCGATCCTCTTCCAAGAGACCCAGTACTTC
CASSLVVGGAILFQETQYF
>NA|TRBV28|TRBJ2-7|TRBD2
TGTGCCAGCAGTCAAAATAGCGGGAGCCCCTACGAGCATTACTTC
CASSQNSGSPYEHYF
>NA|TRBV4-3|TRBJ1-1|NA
TGCGCCAGCAGCCAAACAGCAAACACTGGAGCTATCTTT
CASSQTANTGAIF
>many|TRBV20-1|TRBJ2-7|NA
TGCAGTGCTCGGGCCTCCTACGAGCAGTACTTC
CSARASYEQYF
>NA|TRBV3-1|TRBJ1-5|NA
TGTGCCAGCAGCCAAGAGTACACAGGGCTTCAGCCCCAGCATTTT
CASSQEYTGLQPQHF
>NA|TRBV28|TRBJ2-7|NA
TGTGCCAGCAGTCCCTTGTATTCAGGGGAGAGCTCCTACGAGCAGTACTTC
CASSPLYSGESSYEQYF
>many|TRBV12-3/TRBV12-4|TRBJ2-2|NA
TGTGCCAGCAGTTTGTTACAAACAACCGGGGAGCTGTTTTTT
CASSLLQTTGELFF
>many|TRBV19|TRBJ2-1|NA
TGTGCCAGTAGTATCTCGGGAATCAATGAGCAGTTCTTC
CASSISGINEQFF